The rows below give T cell receptor beta chains drawn from one sample of a study of shared clonotypes between healthy human individuals. TCRdb's table, derived via immunoSEQ multiplex PCR, lists solely in-frame clones and lacks some. The sample has 850,000 to 1,100,000 clones, 60% to 85% seen once. Sequencing was performed on memory CD4+ T cells from PBMCs. The receptors were gathered from a young man in good health. Some clones in this sample may be carry-over from other donors' samples. Both conserved end residues are part of each CDR3. The D gene is left open where the match is weak. Some rows mark clone size as missing; the rest say once, few, many or name a class of expanded clone.

j_call	d_call	v_call	clone_size	cdr3_aa	cdr3_nt
TRBJ1-5	.	TRBV28	.	CASSSDQGRQPQHF	TGTGCCAGCAGCTCCGATCAGGGGAGGCAGCCCCAGCATTTT
TRBJ1-2	TRBD1	TRBV28	many	CASRGQGAFYGYTF	TGTGCCAGCAGAGGACAGGGGGCTTTTTATGGCTACACCTTC
TRBJ1-2	.	TRBV5-5	.	CASSNRTASDYGYTF	TGTGCCAGCAGCAACAGGACCGCTTCGGACTATGGCTACACCTTC
TRBJ2-7	.	TRBV11-3	.	CASSKVYLRSYEQYF	TGTGCCAGCAGCAAAGTATACCTCCGCTCCTACGAGCAGTACTTC
TRBJ2-2	.	TRBV6-5	.	CASSSTGDTGELFF	TGTGCCAGCAGCTCGACAGGAGACACCGGGGAGCTGTTTTTT
TRBJ1-1	TRBD1	TRBV10-1	medium-sized	CASSKGQMNTEAFF	TGCGCCAGCAGTAAGGGACAGATGAACACTGAAGCTTTCTTT
TRBJ2-5	.	TRBV18	.	CASSPDPGQETQYF	TGTGCCAGCTCACCAGATCCCGGCCAAGAGACCCAGTACTTC
TRBJ1-1	TRBD1	TRBV30	.	CAWRGDRGPGLGTEAFF	TGCGCCTGGAGGGGGGACAGGGGCCCCGGCCTCGGGACTGAAGCTTTCTTT
TRBJ1-4	TRBD1	TRBV29-1	.	CSVGTRGDRANEKLFF	TGCAGCGTAGGGACACGGGGAGACAGGGCTAATGAAAAACTGTTTTTT
TRBJ2-1	TRBD2	TRBV29-1	.	CSVVLTSGISYNEQFF	TGCAGCGTTGTTTTGACTAGCGGGATCTCCTACAATGAGCAGTTCTTC
TRBJ2-1	TRBD2	TRBV4-3	.	CASRFRTSGYNEQFF	TGCGCCAGCAGGTTTAGGACTAGCGGATACAATGAGCAGTTCTTC
TRBJ2-1	.	TRBV7-9	.	CASSFAGSYNEQFF	TGTGCCAGCAGCTTTGCGGGTTCCTACAATGAGCAGTTCTTC
TRBJ2-3	.	TRBV7-2	.	CASSSRASTDTQYF	TGTGCCAGCAGCTCCCGGGCCAGCACAGATACGCAGTATTTT
TRBJ2-2	TRBD1	TRBV19	.	CASSPGQGRELFF	TGTGCCAGTAGTCCGGGACAGGGGAGGGAGCTGTTTTTT
TRBJ2-7	TRBD1	TRBV7-6	.	CASSLGTGVGYEQYF	TGTGCCAGCAGCCTAGGGACAGGGGTAGGGTACGAGCAGTACTTC
TRBJ2-2	.	TRBV6-5	.	CASSYMLGSGELFF	TGTGCCAGCAGTTACATGCTAGGATCCGGGGAGCTGTTTTTT
TRBJ2-3	TRBD2	TRBV6-6	once	CASGGADTQYF	TGTGCCAGTGGGGGGGCAGATACGCAGTATTTT
TRBJ2-3	TRBD2	TRBV29-1	.	CSVEGASGIRDTQYF	TGCAGCGTTGAAGGAGCTAGCGGGATCCGAGATACGCAGTATTTT
TRBJ1-1	.	TRBV6-5	.	CASRTQPGEAFF	TGTGCCAGCAGGACCCAGCCGGGTGAAGCTTTCTTT
TRBJ1-5	.	TRBV15	.	CATSFILSIGSNQPQHF	TGTGCCACCAGTTTCATCTTGTCAATCGGGAGCAATCAGCCCCAGCATTTT
TRBJ2-1	.	TRBV29-1	.	CSVEDQSRLYNEQFF	TGCAGCGTTGAAGACCAAAGTAGGCTCTACAATGAGCAGTTCTTC
TRBJ2-1	TRBD2	TRBV5-1	.	CASSPSGRNERFF	TGCGCCAGCAGTCCTAGCGGGAGAAATGAGCGGTTCTTC
TRBJ2-4	TRBD1	TRBV4-3	.	CASSPWVTGSDIAKNIQYF	TGCGCCAGCAGCCCGTGGGTGACAGGGTCCGATATCGCCAAAAACATTCAGTACTTC
TRBJ2-7	TRBD1	TRBV7-9	.	CASSRQGTFSYEQYF	TGTGCCAGCAGCCGACAGGGGACCTTTTCCTACGAGCAGTACTTC
TRBJ1-3	.	TRBV25-1	.	CASSGAAGNTIYF	TGTGCCAGCAGTGGGGCGGCTGGAAACACCATATATTTT
TRBJ2-3	.	TRBV28	.	CASRSRSKGTQYF	TGTGCCAGCAGATCGCGGTCTAAGGGTACGCAGTATTTT
TRBJ1-1	TRBD1	TRBV5-4	.	CASSLARTGQGGTEAFF	TGTGCCAGCAGCTTGGCCCGGACGGGACAGGGTGGAACTGAAGCTTTCTTT
TRBJ1-1	.	TRBV5-1	.	CASRDIRVNTEAFF	TGCGCCAGCAGAGACATAAGGGTGAACACTGAAGCTTTCTTT
TRBJ2-1	.	TRBV19	.	CASSISAGPPYNEQFF	TGTGCCAGTAGTATCAGCGCTGGCCCACCCTACAATGAGCAGTTCTTC